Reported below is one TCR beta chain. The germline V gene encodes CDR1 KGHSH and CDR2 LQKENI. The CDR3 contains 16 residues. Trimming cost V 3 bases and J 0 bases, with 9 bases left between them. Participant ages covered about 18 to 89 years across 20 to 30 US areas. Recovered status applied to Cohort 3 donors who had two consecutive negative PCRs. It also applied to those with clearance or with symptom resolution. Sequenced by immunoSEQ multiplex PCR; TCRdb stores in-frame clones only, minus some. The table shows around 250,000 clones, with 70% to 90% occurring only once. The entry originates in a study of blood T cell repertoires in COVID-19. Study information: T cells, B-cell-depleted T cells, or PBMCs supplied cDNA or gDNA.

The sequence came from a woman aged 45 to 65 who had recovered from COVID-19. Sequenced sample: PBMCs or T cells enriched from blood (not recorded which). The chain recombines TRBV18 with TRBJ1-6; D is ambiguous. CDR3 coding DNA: TGTGCCAGCTCACCTGTACAGAGCTCCTATAATTCACCCCTCCACTTT. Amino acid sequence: CASSPVQSSYNSPLHF.